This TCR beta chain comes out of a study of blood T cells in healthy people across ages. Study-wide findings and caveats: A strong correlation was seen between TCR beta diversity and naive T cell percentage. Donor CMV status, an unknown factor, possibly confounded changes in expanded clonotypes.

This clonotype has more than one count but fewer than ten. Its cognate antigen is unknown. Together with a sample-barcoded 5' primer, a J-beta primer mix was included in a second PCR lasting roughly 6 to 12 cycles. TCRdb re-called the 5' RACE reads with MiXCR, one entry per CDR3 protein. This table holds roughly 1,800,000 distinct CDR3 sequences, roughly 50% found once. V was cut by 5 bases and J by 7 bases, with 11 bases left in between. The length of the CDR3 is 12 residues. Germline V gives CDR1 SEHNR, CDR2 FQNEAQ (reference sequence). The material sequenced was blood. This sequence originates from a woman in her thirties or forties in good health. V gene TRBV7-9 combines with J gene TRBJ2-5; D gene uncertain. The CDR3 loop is CASSPIDGTQYF. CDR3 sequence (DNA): TGTGCCAGCAGCCCCATCGATGGGACCCAGTACTTC.